These 13 T cell receptor beta chains originate from one sample sequenced in a study of shared clonotypes between healthy human individuals. TCRdb's copy holds only in-frame clones and misses some; the assay was immunoSEQ multiplex PCR. Of approximately 1.5 million clones listed, around 98.5% are singletons. The specimen was naive CD4+ T cells sorted from blood. Subset: CD45RA+ positively selected. The receptors shown here come from a man younger than 45 in good health.

The chain carries TRBV10-3 and TRBJ2-2; 11 bases agree with TRBD1. Losses at the gene ends were 11 bases for V and 8 bases for J; bases not matched to a gene: 16. Germline CDR1 is ENHRY and CDR2 is SYGVKD. The CDR3 runs to 16 residues. The CDR3 here is CASGPGTGGGTGELFF. CDR3 bases: TGTGCCTCTGGACCGGGGACAGGGGGTGGAACTGGGGAGCTGTTTTTT.

CDR3: CASSKGQLTSGANVLTF. CDR3 sequence (DNA): TGTGCCAGCAGTAAAGGACAGCTCACCTCTGGGGCCAACGTCCTGACTTTC. The gene calls are TRBV9 and TRBJ2-6; possible D gene TRBD1, 6 bases. Germline values: CDR1 SGDLS, CDR2 YYNGEE. The CDR3 runs 17 residues. The ends were cut back, 5 bases at V and 0 bases at J, with 15 bases in the middle.

The chain couples TRBV28 to TRBJ1-5; TRBD1 might be the D (5 bases). Per the germline V gene, CDR1 is MDHEN and CDR2 is SYDVKM. CDR3 length equals 18 residues. The V end was cut by 5 bases, the J end by 0 bases, with 20 bases between. The CDR3 coding sequence is TGTGCCAGCAGTCCACCTAGTGTGCGGACAAATAGCAATCAGCCCCAGCATTTT. This sequence encodes CASSPPSVRTNSNQPQHF.

The CDR3 nucleotides read TGCAGCGTTGGACGAGGGACGGGTCGTGGCGAGCAGTACTTC. This sequence encodes CSVGRGTGRGEQYF. J is TRBJ2-7 and V is TRBV29-1; the D call may be TRBD1 or TRBD2 (5 bases each). Germline CDR1 and CDR2: SQVTM and ANQGSEA. The CDR3 is made up of 14 amino acids. V lost 4 bases, J lost 6 bases, and 19 bases lay in between.

This chain joins TRBV7-2 and TRBJ1-2, with a weak D call TRBD1 (6 bases). CDR1 and CDR2 (germline): SGHTA, FQGNSA. Trimming left V 5 bases short and J 7 bases short, with 23 bases between. The CDR3 totals 16 residues. This chain's CDR3 is CASSPTTGRGWGGYTF. Here the CDR3 DNA reads TGTGCCAGCAGCCCAACCACAGGGAGGGGGTGGGGTGGCTACACCTTC.

For this clone: Distinct nucleotide sequences in the sample also encode this CDR3. The chain couples TRBV6-5 to TRBJ2-7; D tentatively fits TRBD1 or TRBD2 (5 bases each). Trimming removed 2 bases from V and 4 bases from J, with 12 bases in between. The length of the CDR3 is 14 residues. From germline, CDR1 is MNHEY and CDR2 SVGAGI. The CDR3 coding sequence is TGTGCCAGCAGTTACGGGCAGGGCGGGTACGAGCAGTACTTC. As protein: CASSYGQGGYEQYF.

This chain uses TRBV7-3 with TRBJ2-3, with TRBD2 matching over 12 bases. The CDR3 has 16 residues. Germline CDR1 is SGHTA and CDR2 is FQGTGA. Trimming removed 5 bases from V and 0 bases from J; junction bases left unmatched: 3. CDR3 coding DNA: TGTGCCAGCAGCACAGGACTAGCGGGAAGCACAGATACGCAGTATTTT. It encodes CASSTGLAGSTDTQYF.

Points on this clone: Other DNA sequences of this sample code for an identical CDR3. V is TRBV5-1 and J is TRBJ2-2; TRBD2 might be the D (6 bases). Germline-derived CDR1 and CDR2 are SGHRS and YFSETQ. Trimming pared 0 bases from V and 5 bases from J, leaving 8 bases between. The CDR3 sequence is 14 residues long. The CDR3 protein is CASSLGLATGELFF. CDR3 sequence (DNA): TGCGCCAGCAGCTTGGGTCTAGCGACCGGGGAGCTGTTTTTT.

In its sample, this clone was seen once. The same CDR3 arises from other DNA sequences in this sample as well. This rearrangement joins TRBV7-2 to TRBJ1-3; D call uncertain. Germline CDR1 SGHTA, CDR2 FQGNSA. The V end was cut by 3 bases, the J end by 0 bases, with 6 bases between. There are 14 residues in the CDR3. The CDR3 coding sequence is TGTGCCAGCAGCTTGGGAGCCTCTGGAAACACCATATATTTT. It is translated as CASSLGASGNTIYF.

The chain combines TRBV7-3 with TRBJ2-7; TRBD2 matches at 8 bases. CDR3 size: 13 residues. The J segment lost 4 bases and the V segment lost 8 bases, leaving 7 bases of the junction unmatched. Germline lookup yields CDR1 SGHTA and CDR2 FQGTGA. The CDR3 bases are TGTGCCAGCGGGCTAGCGGGCGGATACGAGCAGTACTTC. It yields the protein CASGLAGGYEQYF.

The chain couples TRBV5-1 to TRBJ2-2; D is possibly TRBD2 (5 bases). Per the germline V gene, CDR1 is SGHRS and CDR2 is YFSETQ. Trimming stripped 4 bases from V and 4 bases from J, with 14 bases between. The CDR3 consists of 15 residues. CDR3 loop: CASSPRTYSTGELFF. CDR3 DNA: TGCGCCAGCAGCCCGAGGACTTACAGCACCGGGGAGCTGTTTTTT.

CDR3 in amino acids: CASSPRFGHQPQHF. In nucleotides, the CDR3 is TGTGCCAGCAGCCCAAGATTCGGACATCAGCCCCAGCATTTT. The J gene is TRBJ1-5, the V gene TRBV7-3; D unresolved. The CDR3 is made up of 14 amino acids. Germline values: CDR1 SGHTA, CDR2 FQGTGA. V was cut by 5 bases and J by 5 bases, with 13 bases left in between.

The chain combines TRBV15 with TRBJ2-1; D gene ambiguous. The CDR3 runs to 13 residues. With 0 bases removed from V and 12 bases from J, the gap between germline ends came to 12 bases. Germline assignment: CDR1 LNHNV and CDR2 YYDKDF (reference sequence). CDR3 coding DNA: TGTGCCACCAGCAGAGAAATTGGTTCTGGGCAGTTCTTC. Its protein product is CATSREIGSGQFF. Drawing the rest from reference TRBV15 and TRBJ2-1, the complete variable domain is DAMVIQNPRYQVTQFGKPVTLSCSQTLNHNVMYWYQQKSSQAPKLLFHYYDKDFNNEADTPDNFQSRRPNTSFCFLDIRSPGLGDTAMYLCATSREIGSGQFFGPGTRLTVL.